This T cell receptor beta chain derives from a study of blood T cells in healthy people across ages. The CDR3 totals 15 residues. V dropped 4 bases and J dropped 4 bases, with 16 bases sitting between them. Germline CDR1 LGHNA, CDR2 YNFKEQ. Overall study results and limits: Changes seen in expanded clonotypes were possibly confounded by donor CMV status left unknown.

The use of a sample-barcoded 5' primer and a J-beta primer mix characterized a second PCR of about 7 to 12 cycles. TCRdb used MiXCR to reprocess the 5' RACE reads, holding one entry per CDR3 protein. The sample includes about 780,000 distinct CDR3 sequences, about 47% seen only once; the top ten take 15% to 20%. On this clonotype: The antigen remains undetermined.

The material sequenced was blood. The TCR sequence derives from a man at least 80 years old in good health. The V call is TRBV4-2, the J call TRBJ2-5; D is ambiguous. CDR3 region: CASSPTGPDGETQYF. DNA of the CDR3: TGTGCCAGCAGCCCAACTGGCCCAGATGGAGAGACCCAGTACTTC.